Only a few counts were recorded for the clone carrying this TCR beta chain. The germline V gene encodes CDR1 MDHEN and CDR2 SYDVKM. The CDR3 has 15 amino acids. After removal of 5 bases from V and 7 bases from J, the junction contained 10 bases not matched to a gene. The sample is drawn from a study of blood T cell repertoires in COVID-19. Study information: Collection of acute and convalescent COVID-19 samples took place in the United States, Italy and Spain. PBMCs, B-cell-depleted T cells, or T cells provided the cDNA or gDNA that made up the material.

Source study methods: How many nucleated cells were present was estimated from reference gene primer amplification. Method: immunoSEQ multiplex PCR; TCRdb's copy keeps in-frame clones and lacks some. D and trimming come from the DNA, and the V and J calls and clone size come from that table. Of over 60,000 clones in the sample, roughly 82% are singletons; the top ten hold roughly 15%. Sequencing was done on a sample of peripheral blood. This sequence was found in a man older than 75 with active COVID-19. The rearrangement links TRBV28 to TRBJ1-2, with 10 bases identical to TRBD1. The CDR3 region is CASSIGGTGVSGYTF. CDR3 DNA sequence: TGTGCCAGCAGTATTGGTGGGACAGGGGTTTCTGGCTACACCTTC.